These T cell receptor beta chains were read from a single sample in a study of shared clonotypes between healthy human individuals. Clones were read by immunoSEQ multiplex PCR, and TCRdb kept only the in-frame ones, dropping some. The repertoire holds hundreds of thousands of clones, with 95% to 98% as singletons. Material for sequencing was naive CD8+ T cells sorted from blood. These receptors originate from a man aged 25-45 years in good health. Both conserved end residues are part of each CDR3. The order of the fields is J gene, clone size, V gene, D gene, CDR3 protein, CDR3 DNA. D genes are given only for firm matches. A clone size is listed for some rows: how often the clone was seen (once, few, many), or a class if it is expanded.

>TRBJ2-7|-|TRBV14|-
CASSQVYRRTQTYEQYF
TGTGCCAGCAGCCAGGTCTATAGGAGGACACAGACCTACGAGCAGTACTTC
>TRBJ2-7|-|TRBV4-1|-
CASSQTTSGLEQYF
TGCGCCAGCAGCCAAACCACCTCAGGTCTCGAGCAGTACTTC
>TRBJ2-3|-|TRBV15|-
CATSWAGTLTDTQYF
TGTGCCACCAGCTGGGCCGGGACTCTCACAGATACGCAGTATTTT
>TRBJ1-1|-|TRBV7-2|-
CASSARTGGRSLTEAFF
TGTGCCAGCAGCGCCAGAACGGGCGGGCGGTCGCTTACTGAAGCTTTCTTT
>TRBJ2-2|-|TRBV9|TRBD2
CASNSRAGDTGELFF
TGTGCCAGCAACTCTAGGGCGGGAGACACCGGGGAGCTGTTTTTT
>TRBJ2-7|-|TRBV27|-
CASSPGYEQYF
TGTGCCAGCAGCCCGGGGTACGAGCAGTACTTC
>TRBJ2-3|-|TRBV7-9|-
CASSPPQINTDTQYF
TGTGCCAGCAGCCCCCCGCAGATCAACACAGATACGCAGTATTTT
>TRBJ2-1|-|TRBV7-8|TRBD1
CASIRTGGFNNEQFF
TGTGCCAGCATCCGGACAGGGGGGTTTAACAATGAGCAGTTCTTC
>TRBJ2-5|-|TRBV5-1|-
CASSLVRGRVETQYF
TGCGCCAGCAGCTTGGTTCGGGGGCGCGTAGAGACCCAGTACTTC
>TRBJ2-7|once|TRBV27|TRBD2
CASRADQTSASYEQYF
TGTGCCAGCAGAGCGGATCAGACTAGCGCCTCCTACGAGCAGTACTTC
>TRBJ1-1|-|TRBV29-1|-
CSVGIITEAFF
TGCAGCGTTGGGATAATCACTGAAGCTTTCTTT
>TRBJ2-7|-|TRBV19|-
CASSIGTTRSYEQYF
TGTGCCAGTAGTATAGGGACCACACGCTCCTACGAGCAGTACTTC
>TRBJ2-7|-|TRBV2|-
CASSWGNRAYEQYF
TGTGCCAGCAGCTGGGGTAACAGAGCCTACGAGCAGTACTTC
>TRBJ1-1|-|TRBV5-4|-
CASSLADGDRTEAFF
TGTGCCAGCAGCTTGGCCGACGGGGATAGGACTGAAGCTTTCTTT
>TRBJ2-7|-|TRBV9|-
CASSVVGSPYEQYF
TGTGCCAGCAGCGTAGTGGGCAGCCCCTACGAGCAGTACTTC
>TRBJ2-3|-|TRBV2|-
CVSSDSRLLITDTQYF
TGTGTCAGCAGTGATTCACGACTACTAATCACAGATACGCAGTATTTT
>TRBJ2-6|-|TRBV2|-
CASEVGVSSSGANVLTF
TGTGCCAGCGAAGTTGGGGTGTCGAGCTCTGGGGCCAACGTCCTGACTTTC